The next 22 T cell receptor beta chains were all read from a single sample in a study of identical twins. One entry per CDR3 protein, called by TCRdb with MiXCR from the 5' RACE reads. The data contain around 490,000 distinct CDR3 sequences, roughly 15% of them singletons. Separately, the same data were catalogued under a study of yellow fever vaccine responses in identical twins.

The sample comprised CD4+ T cells sorted from blood. The receptors stem from a woman younger than 35 in good health.

This clonotype has only a few counts. J is TRBJ1-5 and V is TRBV7-9; 10 bases line up with TRBD1. This CDR3 region has 15 residues. With V trimmed by 3 bases and J by 3 bases, 2 bases remained unmatched. Per germline, CDR1 SEHNR and CDR2 FQNEAQ (reference sequence). The CDR3 sequence is CASSLTGGVNQPQHF. The CDR3 nucleotides read TGTGCCAGCAGCTTGACAGGGGGCGTCAATCAGCCCCAGCATTTT.

This chain connects TRBV7-8 to TRBJ2-1; 9 bases map to TRBD2. V lost 1 base to trimming and J lost 3 bases; unmatched junction nucleotides: 4. There are 16 residues in the CDR3. The germline V gene encodes CDR1 SGHVS and CDR2 FQNEAQ. CDR3 protein: CASSLVAGGYYNEQFF. In DNA form, the CDR3 reads TGTGCCAGCAGCTTAGTGGCGGGGGGGTACTACAATGAGCAGTTCTTC.

This clonotype appeared a few times. The chain joins TRBV7-2 to TRBJ2-3, with 9 bases identical to TRBD2. The J segment lost 5 bases and the V segment lost 2 bases, leaving 14 bases of the junction unmatched. This CDR3 contains 18 residues. Germline V gives CDR1 SGHTA, CDR2 FQGNSA. DNA of the CDR3: TGTGCCAGCAGCTTATGGGCTAGCGGGGTCGCCGGGGAAGATACGCAGTATTTT. Encoded protein: CASSLWASGVAGEDTQYF.

This clonotype was found a few times. V is TRBV10-2 and J is TRBJ2-5; no firm D call. Trimming stripped 6 bases from V and 5 bases from J, with 7 bases between. CDR1 is WSHSY and CDR2 is SAAADI in the germline V gene. The CDR3 has 11 amino acids. In DNA, the CDR3 is TGCGCCAGCAGAGAGATTGAGACCCAGTACTTC. Translation: CASREIETQYF.

J is TRBJ1-4 and V is TRBV12-3 or TRBV12-4, with a weak D call TRBD1 (6 bases). V lost 3 bases, J lost 4 bases, and 12 bases lay in between. This CDR3 contains 15 residues. This CDR3 reads CASSFGGLGNEKLFF. In nucleotides, the CDR3 is TGTGCCAGCAGTTTTGGGGGGCTGGGTAATGAAAAACTGTTTTTT.

This clonotype was counted at least ten times. This chain links TRBV12-3 or TRBV12-4 with TRBJ1-5; no clear D gene. Trimming removed 6 bases from V and 4 bases from J, with 10 bases in between. The CDR3 is 13 residues long. CDR3: CASSRNLNQPQHF. In DNA form, the CDR3 reads TGTGCCAGCAGCCGGAACCTGAATCAGCCCCAGCATTTT.

V and J are TRBV5-1 and TRBJ2-6, with 12 bases aligning to TRBD1. Germline values: CDR1 SGHRS, CDR2 YFSETQ. V was clipped by 0 bases and J by 1 base; unmatched bases: 17. This CDR3 contains 23 residues. CDR3 amino acids: CASSLVLGTGGNLSPSGANVLTF. CDR3 in DNA: TGCGCCAGCAGCTTGGTCCTAGGGACAGGGGGCAACCTCTCCCCTTCTGGGGCCAACGTCCTGACTTTC. Together with reference TRBV5-1 and TRBJ2-6, the CDR3 gives the full variable domain: KAGVTQTPRYLIKTRGQQVTLSCSPISGHRSVSWYQQTPGQGLQFLFEYFSETQRNKGNFPGRFSGRQFSNSRSEMNVSTLELGDSALYLCASSLVLGTGGNLSPSGANVLTFGAGSRLTVL.

This clonotype was counted between two and nine times. This rearrangement joins TRBV5-1 to TRBJ2-5; 7 nucleotides line up with TRBD2. The germline CDR1 and CDR2 sequences are SGHRS and YFSETQ. The CDR3 spans 15 residues. Trimming removed 4 bases from V and 5 bases from J; junction bases left unmatched: 11. The CDR3 loop is CASSPNGLGVETQYF. The CDR3 bases are TGCGCCAGCAGCCCGAACGGACTAGGGGTGGAGACCCAGTACTTC.

The chain couples TRBV5-1 to TRBJ2-1; D perhaps matches TRBD1 (5 bases). V gave up 6 bases and J gave up 9 bases, with 19 bases separating them. The CDR3 sequence is 14 residues long. Germline CDR1 and CDR2: SGHRS and YFSETQ. The CDR3 DNA sequence: TGCGCCAGCACCTTATCTCAGGGTTTTCTTGAGCAGTTCTTC. Translating it yields CASTLSQGFLEQFF.

This clonotype was seen at least ten times. The rearrangement links TRBV5-1 to TRBJ2-7; 8 nucleotides align to TRBD2. Germline-derived CDR1 and CDR2 are SGHRS and YFSETQ. The CDR3 totals 14 residues. J was trimmed by 2 bases and V by 2 bases; bases with no gene match: 3. Written as DNA, the CDR3 is TGCGCCAGCAGCTTTAGCGGGACCACCTACGAGCAGTACTTC. Protein: CASSFSGTTYEQYF.

This clonotype turned up a few times. V is TRBV12-3 or TRBV12-4 and J is TRBJ2-7, with a possible D match to TRBD2 (6 bases). The V end lost 8 bases, the J end lost 3 bases, and 23 bases lay between the germline ends. The CDR3 length is 16 residues. CDR3 sequence reads: CASHRGLGRECYEQYV. The CDR3 DNA sequence: TGTGCCAGCCATAGGGGTCTCGGGAGAGAGTGCTACGAGCAGTACGTC.

The chain employs TRBV28 and TRBJ2-1; the D is unclear. The CDR3 sequence is 13 residues long. Germline CDR1 and CDR2: MDHEN and SYDVKM. Trimming pared 5 bases from V and 9 bases from J, leaving 14 bases between. CDR3 region: CASSKAPNLEQFF. The CDR3 DNA reads as TGTGCCAGCAGTAAAGCCCCCAATCTTGAGCAGTTCTTC.

J is TRBJ1-1 and V is TRBV7-9; tentative D call: TRBD1 (5 bases). V gave up 8 bases and J gave up 5 bases, with 15 bases separating them. This CDR3 contains 13 residues. Per germline, CDR1 SEHNR and CDR2 FQNEAQ (reference sequence). The CDR3 here is CASGVGARTEAFF. The DNA for the CDR3 is TGTGCCAGCGGGGTCGGGGCTAGGACTGAAGCTTTCTTT.

This clonotype was picked up many times. The V call is TRBV6-5, the J call TRBJ2-6; unclear D gene. CDR3 length: 16 amino acids. V was clipped by 0 bases and J by 0 bases, with 6 bases between them. Germline V gene lookup returns CDR1 MNHEY and CDR2 SVGAGI. The CDR3 DNA follows: TGTGCCAGCAGTTACTCCCCCAACTCTGGGGCCAACGTCCTGACTTTC. This gives the protein CASSYSPNSGANVLTF.

This clonotype has just a few counts. J is TRBJ2-5 and V is TRBV6-5; D unresolved. Trimming took 0 bases from V and 5 from J, leaving 13 bases between them. Germline-derived CDR1 and CDR2 are MNHEY and SVGAGI. The CDR3 is made up of 15 amino acids. The chain's CDR3 is CASSYSKATGETQYF. CDR3 nucleotide sequence: TGTGCCAGCAGTTACTCGAAGGCGACCGGGGAGACCCAGTACTTC.

The J gene is TRBJ2-5, the V gene TRBV4-2; the D gene is possibly TRBD2 (5 bases). The CDR3 sequence is 15 residues long. V gave up 0 bases and J gave up 4 bases, with 12 bases separating them. Per germline, CDR1 LGHNA and CDR2 YNFKEQ. The chain's CDR3 is CASSQDQIEGETQYF. The CDR3 DNA reads TGTGCCAGCAGCCAAGATCAGATTGAGGGAGAGACCCAGTACTTC.

V gene TRBV2 combines with J gene TRBJ1-4; D remains ambiguous. The germline V and J ends were trimmed by 8 bases and 0 bases, with 16 bases remaining between them. The V gene's germline CDR1 is SNHLY and CDR2 FYNNEI. The CDR3 is 16 amino acids. The DNA of the CDR3 is TGTGCCAGCCAGAAGGAGGCAGCCACAACTAATGAAAAACTGTTTTTT. Translated, it gives CASQKEAATTNEKLFF.

The chain uses TRBV25-1 and TRBJ2-2, with D hard to call. The V gene lost 3 bases and the J gene lost 6 bases, with 5 bases spanning the gap. Germline V gene lookup returns CDR1 MGHDK and CDR2 SYGVNS. This CDR3 comprises 12 residues. The CDR3 bases are TGTGCCAGCAGTGAGGGCGCCGGGGAGCTGTTTTTT. Amino acids: CASSEGAGELFF.

The genes are TRBV5-1 and TRBJ2-5; D unresolved. In germline, CDR1 is SGHRS, CDR2 YFSETQ. The CDR3 sequence is 13 residues long. Trimming removed 3 bases at V and 3 bases at J, with 9 bases between. The CDR3 reads CASSSIWEETQYF. The CDR3 DNA sequence: TGCGCCAGCAGCTCGATATGGGAAGAGACCCAGTACTTC.

The chain has TRBV11-2 and TRBJ1-1; TRBD1 might be the D (5 bases). V lost 4 bases and J 5 bases, leaving 20 bases between the germline ends. The CDR3 spans 16 residues. Germline V gene data show CDR1 as SGHAT and CDR2 as FQNNGV. In nucleotides, the CDR3 is TGTGCCAGCAGCTCCCTCAGGGAGGGTAGGGGAACTGAAGCTTTCTTT. Protein: CASSSLREGRGTEAFF.

The chain is built from TRBV5-1 and TRBJ2-1; TRBD2 might be the D (5 bases). The ends were cut back, 0 bases at V and 9 bases at J, with 16 bases in the middle. CDR1 and CDR2 (germline): SGHRS, YFSETQ. The CDR3 sequence is 15 residues long. DNA of the CDR3: TGCGCCAGCAGCTTGGGGGCGGGCATGTCTGGTGAGCAGTTCTTC. It yields the protein CASSLGAGMSGEQFF.

This clonotype was seen only a few times. The rearrangement joins TRBV10-3 to TRBJ2-2; 7 bases line up with TRBD2. This CDR3 comprises 15 residues. Trimming took 3 bases from V and 4 from J; bases not matched to a gene: 5. Per the germline V gene, CDR1 is ENHRY and CDR2 is SYGVKD. The CDR3 loop reads CAISDVTSSTGELFF. The CDR3 region has the DNA TGTGCCATCAGTGATGTGACTAGCTCCACCGGGGAGCTGTTTTTT.